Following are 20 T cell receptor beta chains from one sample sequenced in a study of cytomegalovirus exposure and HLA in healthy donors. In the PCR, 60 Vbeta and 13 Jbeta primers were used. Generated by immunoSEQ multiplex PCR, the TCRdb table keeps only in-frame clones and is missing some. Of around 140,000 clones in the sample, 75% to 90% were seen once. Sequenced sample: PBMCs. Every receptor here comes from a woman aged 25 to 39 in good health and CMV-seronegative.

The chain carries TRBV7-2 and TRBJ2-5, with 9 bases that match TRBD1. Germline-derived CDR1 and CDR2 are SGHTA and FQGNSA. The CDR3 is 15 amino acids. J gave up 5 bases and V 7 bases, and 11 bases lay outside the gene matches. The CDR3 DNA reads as TGTGCCAGCAACCCCCAGACAGGGGGGCTGGAGACCCAGTACTTC. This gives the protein CASNPQTGGLETQYF.

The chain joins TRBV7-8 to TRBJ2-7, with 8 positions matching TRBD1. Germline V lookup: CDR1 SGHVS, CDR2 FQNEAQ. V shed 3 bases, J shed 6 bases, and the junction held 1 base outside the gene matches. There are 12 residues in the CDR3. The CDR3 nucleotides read TGTGCCAGCAGCTTCACAGGGGGCGAGCAGTACTTC. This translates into CASSFTGGEQYF.

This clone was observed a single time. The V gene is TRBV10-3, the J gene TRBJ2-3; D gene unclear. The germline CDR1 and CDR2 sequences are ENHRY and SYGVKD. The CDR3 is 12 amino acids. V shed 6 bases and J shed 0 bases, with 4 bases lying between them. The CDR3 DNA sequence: TGTGCCATCAGCTTAAGCACAGATACGCAGTATTTT. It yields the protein CAISLSTDTQYF.

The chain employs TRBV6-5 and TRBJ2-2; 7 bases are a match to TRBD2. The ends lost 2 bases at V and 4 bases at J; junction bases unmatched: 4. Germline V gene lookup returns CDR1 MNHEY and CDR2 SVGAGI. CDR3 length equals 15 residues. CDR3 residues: CASSYMGGGTGELFF. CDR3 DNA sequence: TGTGCCAGCAGTTACATGGGGGGGGGCACCGGGGAGCTGTTTTTT.

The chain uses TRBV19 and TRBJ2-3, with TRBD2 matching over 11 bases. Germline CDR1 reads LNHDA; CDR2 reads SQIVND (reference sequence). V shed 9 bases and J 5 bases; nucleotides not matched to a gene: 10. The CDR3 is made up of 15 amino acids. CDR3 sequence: CASASSGRLGDTQYF. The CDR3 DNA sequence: TGTGCCAGCGCCTCTAGCGGGAGGCTAGGAGATACGCAGTATTTT. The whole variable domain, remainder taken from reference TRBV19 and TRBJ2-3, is DGGITQSPKYLFRKEGQNVTLSCEQNLNHDAMYWYRQDPGQGLRLIYYSQIVNDFQKGDIAEGYSVSREKKESFPLTVTSAQKNPTAFYLCASASSGRLGDTQYFGPGTRLTVL.

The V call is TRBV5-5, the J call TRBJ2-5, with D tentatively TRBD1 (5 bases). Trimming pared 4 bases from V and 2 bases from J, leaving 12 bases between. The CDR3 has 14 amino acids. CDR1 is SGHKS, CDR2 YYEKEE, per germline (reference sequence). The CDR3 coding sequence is TGTGCCAGCAGCCATAGGACATCTCAAGAGACCCAGTACTTC. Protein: CASSHRTSQETQYF.

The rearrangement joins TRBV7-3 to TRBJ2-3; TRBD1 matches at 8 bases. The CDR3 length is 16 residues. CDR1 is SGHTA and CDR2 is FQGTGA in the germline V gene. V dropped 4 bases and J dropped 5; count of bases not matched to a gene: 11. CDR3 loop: CASSSTRTGLGDTQYF. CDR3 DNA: TGTGCCAGCAGCTCGACTCGGACAGGGTTGGGAGATACGCAGTATTTT.

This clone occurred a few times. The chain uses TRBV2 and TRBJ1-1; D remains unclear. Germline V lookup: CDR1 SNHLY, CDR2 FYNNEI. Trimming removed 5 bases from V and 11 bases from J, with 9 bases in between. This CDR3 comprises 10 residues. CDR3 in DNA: TGTGCCAGCAGTATGGCCGGGGCTTTCTTT. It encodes CASSMAGAFF.

This chain's CDR3 is CASSYASANTGELFF. The DNA for the CDR3 is TGTGCCAGCAGTTACGCTAGCGCGAACACCGGGGAGCTGTTTTTT. The genes are TRBV6-6 and TRBJ2-2; D is perhaps TRBD2 (6 bases). The CDR3 spans 15 residues. The ends were cut back, 2 bases at V and 0 bases at J, with 7 bases in the middle. CDR1 MNHNY and CDR2 SVGAGI come from the germline V gene (reference sequence).

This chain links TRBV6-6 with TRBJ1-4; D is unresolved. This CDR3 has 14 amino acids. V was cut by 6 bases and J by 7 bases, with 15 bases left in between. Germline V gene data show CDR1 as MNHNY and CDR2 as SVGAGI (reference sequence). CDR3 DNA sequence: TGTGCCAGCAGCCTCACCCGGGCGGGTGAAAAACTGTTTTTT. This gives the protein CASSLTRAGEKLFF.

The CDR3 loop is CASSEDTGARSPLHF. The CDR3 DNA sequence: TGTGCCAGCAGTGAAGATACAGGAGCACGCTCACCCCTCCACTTT. The chain joins TRBV2 to TRBJ1-6, with a tentative D call TRBD1 (5 bases). The CDR3 is made up of 15 amino acids. Germline V lookup: CDR1 SNHLY, CDR2 FYNNEI. V was clipped by 1 base and J by 10 bases, with 14 bases between them.

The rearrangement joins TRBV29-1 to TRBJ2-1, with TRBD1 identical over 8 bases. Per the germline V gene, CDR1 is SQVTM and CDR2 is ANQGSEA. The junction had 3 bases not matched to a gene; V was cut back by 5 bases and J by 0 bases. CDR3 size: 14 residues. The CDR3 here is CSVRTGFSYNEQFF. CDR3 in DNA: TGCAGCGTTAGGACAGGGTTCTCCTACAATGAGCAGTTCTTC.

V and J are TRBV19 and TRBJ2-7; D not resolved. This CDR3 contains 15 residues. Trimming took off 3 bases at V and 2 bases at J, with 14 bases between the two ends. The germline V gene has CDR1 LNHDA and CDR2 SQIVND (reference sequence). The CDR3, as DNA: TGTGCCAGTAGTATCGGCAGAGGTCCTGCCTACGAGCAGTACTTC. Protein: CASSIGRGPAYEQYF.

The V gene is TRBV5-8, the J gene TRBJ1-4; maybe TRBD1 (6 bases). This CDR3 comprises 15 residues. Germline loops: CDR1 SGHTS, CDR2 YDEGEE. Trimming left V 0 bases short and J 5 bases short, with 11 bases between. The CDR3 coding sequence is TGTGCCAGCAGCTTGGCCGGGACACAAAATGAAAAACTGTTTTTT. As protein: CASSLAGTQNEKLFF.

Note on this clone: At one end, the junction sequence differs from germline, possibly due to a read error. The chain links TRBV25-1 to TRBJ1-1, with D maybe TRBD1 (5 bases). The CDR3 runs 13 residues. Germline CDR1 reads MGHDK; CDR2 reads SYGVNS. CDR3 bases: TGTGCCTTATGGCAGGACAAGAACGCTGAAGCTTTCTTT. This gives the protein CALWQDKNAEAFF.

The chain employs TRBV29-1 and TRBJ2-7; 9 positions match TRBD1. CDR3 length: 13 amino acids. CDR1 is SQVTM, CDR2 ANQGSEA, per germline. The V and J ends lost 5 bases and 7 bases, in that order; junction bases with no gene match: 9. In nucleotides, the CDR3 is TGCAGCGTTCTTACAGGGGGCGCGGGGGAGCAGTACTTC. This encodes CSVLTGGAGEQYF.

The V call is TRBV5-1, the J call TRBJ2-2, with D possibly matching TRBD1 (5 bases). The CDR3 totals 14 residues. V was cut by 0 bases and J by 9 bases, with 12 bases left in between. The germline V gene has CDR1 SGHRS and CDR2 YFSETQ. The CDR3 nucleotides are TGCGCCAGCAGCTTGGGCCTGGGGCAGCGGGAGCTGTTTTTT. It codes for CASSLGLGQRELFF.

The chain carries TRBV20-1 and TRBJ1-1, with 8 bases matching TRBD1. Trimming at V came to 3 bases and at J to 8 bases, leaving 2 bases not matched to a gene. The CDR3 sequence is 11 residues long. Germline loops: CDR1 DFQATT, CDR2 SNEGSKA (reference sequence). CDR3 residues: CSASTGGEAFF. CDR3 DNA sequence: TGCAGTGCTAGCACAGGGGGGGAAGCTTTCTTT.

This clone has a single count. The CDR3 here is CASSIWPNSPLHF. Written as DNA, the CDR3 is TGTGCCAGCAGCATTTGGCCCAATTCACCCCTCCACTTT. This chain links TRBV27 with TRBJ1-6; D not certain. CDR1 MNHEY and CDR2 SMNVEV come from the germline V gene (reference sequence). CDR3 length: 13 amino acids. With 6 bases removed from V and 7 bases from J, the gap between germline ends came to 10 bases.

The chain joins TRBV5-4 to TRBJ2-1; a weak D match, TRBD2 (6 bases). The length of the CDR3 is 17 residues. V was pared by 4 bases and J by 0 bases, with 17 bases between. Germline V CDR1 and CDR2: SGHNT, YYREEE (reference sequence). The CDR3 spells CASSQGLGKSSYNEQFF. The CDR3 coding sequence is TGTGCCAGCAGCCAGGGACTGGGAAAGAGCTCCTACAATGAGCAGTTCTTC.